This T cell receptor (beta chain) was observed in a study of blood T cells in healthy people across ages. Points from the study as a whole: A greater number of naive CD4+ cells and higher diversity distinguished long-lived donors from aged donors. Roughly linear age-related decline in beta diversity appeared, significant by age 40. Strongly correlated with naive T cell percentage was TCR beta diversity. Shifts in expanded clonotypes may have been confounded by donor CMV status, which was unknown.

Trimming pared 5 bases from V and 6 bases from J, leaving 11 bases between. Germline-derived CDR1 and CDR2 are SNHLY and FYNNEI. The CDR3 contains 13 residues. For this clonotype: Its antigen is unidentified. This may come from a read error, since a much larger clone is one base off.

Primers used in a second PCR of about 6 to 11 cycles were a sample-barcoded 5' primer and a J-beta primer mix. From the 5' RACE reads, TCRdb called clonotypes with MiXCR, one entry per CDR3 protein. The profile shows about 1.7 million distinct CDR3 sequences, 28% of them singletons. The sequenced sample was blood. The TCR comes from a woman aged 25 to 39 in good health. The chain joins TRBV2 to TRBJ1-5, with D tentatively TRBD1 (6 bases). The CDR3 loop is CASSNREGQPQHF. In DNA form, the CDR3 reads TGTGCCAGCAGTAACAGGGAGGGTCAGCCCCAGCATTTT.